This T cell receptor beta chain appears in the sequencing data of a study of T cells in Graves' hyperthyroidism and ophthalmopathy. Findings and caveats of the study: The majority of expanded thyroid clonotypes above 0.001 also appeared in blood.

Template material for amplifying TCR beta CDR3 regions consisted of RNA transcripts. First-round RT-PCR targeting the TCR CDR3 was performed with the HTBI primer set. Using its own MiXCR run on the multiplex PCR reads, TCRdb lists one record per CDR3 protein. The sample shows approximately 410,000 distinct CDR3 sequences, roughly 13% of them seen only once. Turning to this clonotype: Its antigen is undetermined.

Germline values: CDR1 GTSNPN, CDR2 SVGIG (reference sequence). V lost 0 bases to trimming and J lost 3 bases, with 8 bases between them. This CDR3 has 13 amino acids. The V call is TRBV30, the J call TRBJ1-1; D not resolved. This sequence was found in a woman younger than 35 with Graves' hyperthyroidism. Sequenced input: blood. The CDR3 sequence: CAWSVVGDTEAFF. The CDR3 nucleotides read TGTGCCTGGAGTGTTGTGGGCGACACTGAAGCTTTCTTT. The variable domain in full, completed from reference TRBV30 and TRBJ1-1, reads SQTIHQWPATLVQPVGSPLSLECTVEGTSNPNLYWYRQAAGRGLQLLFYSVGIGQISSEVPQNLSASRPQDRQFILSSKKLLLSDSGFYLCAWSVVGDTEAFFGQGTRLTVV.